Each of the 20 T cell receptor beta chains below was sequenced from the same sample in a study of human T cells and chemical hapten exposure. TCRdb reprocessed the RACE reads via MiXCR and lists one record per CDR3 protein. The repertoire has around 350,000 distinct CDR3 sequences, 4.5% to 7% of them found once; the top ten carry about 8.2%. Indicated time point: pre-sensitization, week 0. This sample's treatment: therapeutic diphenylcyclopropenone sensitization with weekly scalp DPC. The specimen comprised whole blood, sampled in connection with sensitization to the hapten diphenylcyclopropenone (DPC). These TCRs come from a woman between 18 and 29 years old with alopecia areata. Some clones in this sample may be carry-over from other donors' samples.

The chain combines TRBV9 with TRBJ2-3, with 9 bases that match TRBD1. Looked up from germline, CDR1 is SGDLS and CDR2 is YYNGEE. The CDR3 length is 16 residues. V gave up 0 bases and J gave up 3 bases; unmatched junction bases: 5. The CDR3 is CASSVATGGNTDTQYF. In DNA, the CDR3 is TGTGCCAGCAGCGTAGCGACAGGGGGTAATACAGATACGCAGTATTTT. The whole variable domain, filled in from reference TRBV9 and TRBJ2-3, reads DSGVTQTPKHLITATGQRVTLRCSPRSGDLSVYWYQQSLDQGLQFLIQYYNGEERAKGNILERFSAQQFPDLHSELNLSSLELGDSALYFCASSVATGGNTDTQYFGPGTRLTVL.

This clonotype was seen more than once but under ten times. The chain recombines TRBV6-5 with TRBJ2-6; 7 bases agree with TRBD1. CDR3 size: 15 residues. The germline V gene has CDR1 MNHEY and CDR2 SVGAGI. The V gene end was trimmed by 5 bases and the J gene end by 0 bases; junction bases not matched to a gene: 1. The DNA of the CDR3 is TGTGCCAGCAGTGGGACAGCCTCTGGGGCCAACGTCCTGACTTTC. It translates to CASSGTASGANVLTF.

CDR3 region: CASSVAGTPAYEQYF. In DNA, the CDR3 is TGTGCCAGCAGCGTAGCCGGGACACCAGCCTACGAGCAGTACTTC. The rearrangement links TRBV9 to TRBJ2-7; TRBD1 is a possible D gene (6 bases). Germline lookup yields CDR1 SGDLS and CDR2 YYNGEE. The CDR3 extends over 15 amino acids. Between the trimmed V and J ends, which lost 0 bases and 2 bases, there was a span of 12 bases.

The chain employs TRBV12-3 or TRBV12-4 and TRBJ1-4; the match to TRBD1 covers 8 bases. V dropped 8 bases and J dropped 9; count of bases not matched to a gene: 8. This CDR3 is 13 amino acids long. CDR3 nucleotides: TGTGCCAGCGCGACAGGGGAGTATAAAAAACTGTTTTTT. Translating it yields CASATGEYKKLFF.

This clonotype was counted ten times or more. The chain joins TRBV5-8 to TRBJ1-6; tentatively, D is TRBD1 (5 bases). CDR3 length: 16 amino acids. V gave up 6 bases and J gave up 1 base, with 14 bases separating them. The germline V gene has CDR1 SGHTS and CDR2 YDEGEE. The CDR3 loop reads CASILGGGSYNSPLHF. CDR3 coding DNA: TGTGCCAGCATTCTCGGGGGGGGATCCTATAATTCACCCCTCCACTTT.

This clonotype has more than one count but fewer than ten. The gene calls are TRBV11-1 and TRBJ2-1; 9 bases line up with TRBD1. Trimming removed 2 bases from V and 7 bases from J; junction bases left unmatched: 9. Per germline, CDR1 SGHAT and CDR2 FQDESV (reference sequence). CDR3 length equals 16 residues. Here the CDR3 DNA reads TGTGCCAGCAGCTTAAGCGGGACAGGGAGGTTTAATGAGCAGTTCTTC. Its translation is CASSLSGTGRFNEQFF.

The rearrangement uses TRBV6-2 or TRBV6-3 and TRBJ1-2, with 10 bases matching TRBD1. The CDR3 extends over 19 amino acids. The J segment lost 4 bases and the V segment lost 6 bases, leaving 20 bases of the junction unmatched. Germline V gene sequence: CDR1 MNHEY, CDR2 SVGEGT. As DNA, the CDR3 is TGTGCCAGCAGCCCAAACATCCGGGACAGGGGACGAAGAGGCTATGGCTACACCTTC. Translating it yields CASSPNIRDRGRRGYGYTF.

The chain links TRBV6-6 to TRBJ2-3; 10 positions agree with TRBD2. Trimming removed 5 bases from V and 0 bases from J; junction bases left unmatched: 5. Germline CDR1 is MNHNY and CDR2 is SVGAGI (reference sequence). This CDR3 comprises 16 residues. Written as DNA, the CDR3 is TGTGCCAGCAGTCCACTAGCGGGGATTAGCACAGATACGCAGTATTTT. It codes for CASSPLAGISTDTQYF.

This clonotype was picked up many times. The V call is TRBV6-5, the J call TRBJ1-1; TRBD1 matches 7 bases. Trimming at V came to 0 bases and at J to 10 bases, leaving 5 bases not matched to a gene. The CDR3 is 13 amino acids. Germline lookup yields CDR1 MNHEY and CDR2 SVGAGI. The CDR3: CASSYSTGFGAFF. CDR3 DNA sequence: TGTGCCAGCAGTTACTCGACAGGGTTCGGAGCTTTCTTT.

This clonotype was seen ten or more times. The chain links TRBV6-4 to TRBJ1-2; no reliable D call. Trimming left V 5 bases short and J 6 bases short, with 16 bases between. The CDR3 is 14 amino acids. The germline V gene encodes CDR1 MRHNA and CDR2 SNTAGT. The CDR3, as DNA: TGTGCCAGCAGTCCGTCACTGCTGCATGATGGCTACACCTTC. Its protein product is CASSPSLLHDGYTF.

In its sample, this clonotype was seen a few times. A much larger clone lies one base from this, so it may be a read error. CDR3 region: CASRLDTQYF. The CDR3 nucleotides read TGTGCCAGCAGATTAGATACGCAGTATTTT. The V call is TRBV11-2, the J call TRBJ2-3; D is unclear. This CDR3 contains 10 residues. Germline CDR1 SGHAT, CDR2 FQNNGV. The full variable domain, its missing parts supplied by reference TRBV11-2 and TRBJ2-3, is EAGVAQSPRYKIIEKRQSVAFWCNPISGHATLYWYQQILGQGPKLLIQFQNNGVVDDSQLPKDRFSAERLKGVDSTLKIQPAKLEDSAVYLCASRLDTQYFGPGTRLTVL.

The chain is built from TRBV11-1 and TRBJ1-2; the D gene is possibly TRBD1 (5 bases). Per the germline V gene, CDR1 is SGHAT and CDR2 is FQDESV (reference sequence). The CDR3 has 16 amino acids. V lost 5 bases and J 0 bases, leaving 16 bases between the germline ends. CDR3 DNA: TGTGCCAGCAGCCAGACAGAGACAGCTACTAACTATGGCTACACCTTC. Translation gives CASSQTETATNYGYTF.

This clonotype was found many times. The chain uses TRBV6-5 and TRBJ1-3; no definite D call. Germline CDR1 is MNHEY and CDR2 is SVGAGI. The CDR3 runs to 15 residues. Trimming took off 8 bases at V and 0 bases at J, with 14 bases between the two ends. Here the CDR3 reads CASRVRFSSGNTIYF. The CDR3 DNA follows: TGTGCCAGCCGGGTCAGGTTCTCCTCTGGAAACACCATATATTTT.

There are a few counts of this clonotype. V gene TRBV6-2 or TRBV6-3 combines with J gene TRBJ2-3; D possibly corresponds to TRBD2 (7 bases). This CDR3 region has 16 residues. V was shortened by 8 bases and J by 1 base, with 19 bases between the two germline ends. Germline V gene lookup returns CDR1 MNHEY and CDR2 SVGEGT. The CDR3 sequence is CASEPRGGVGTDTQYF. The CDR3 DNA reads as TGTGCCAGCGAGCCCCGAGGGGGGGTCGGCACAGATACGCAGTATTTT.

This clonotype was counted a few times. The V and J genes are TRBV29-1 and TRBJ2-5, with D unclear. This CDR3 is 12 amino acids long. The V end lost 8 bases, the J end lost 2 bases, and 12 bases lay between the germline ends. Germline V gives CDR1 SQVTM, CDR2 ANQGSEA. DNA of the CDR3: TGCAGCTCCGACCTGTCACAAGAGACCCAGTACTTC. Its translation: CSSDLSQETQYF.

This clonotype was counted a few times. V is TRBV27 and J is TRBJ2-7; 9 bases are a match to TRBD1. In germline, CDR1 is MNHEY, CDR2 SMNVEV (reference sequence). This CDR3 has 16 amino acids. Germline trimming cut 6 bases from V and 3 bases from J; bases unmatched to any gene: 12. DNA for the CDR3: TGTGCCAGCAGACCAACCCCCGGGACAGGGAACTACGAGCAGTACTTC. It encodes CASRPTPGTGNYEQYF.

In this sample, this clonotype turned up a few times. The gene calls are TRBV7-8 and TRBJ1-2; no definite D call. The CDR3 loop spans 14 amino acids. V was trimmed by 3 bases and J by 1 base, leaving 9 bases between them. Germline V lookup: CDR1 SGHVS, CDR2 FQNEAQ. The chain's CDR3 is CASSLRDINYGYTF. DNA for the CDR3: TGTGCCAGCAGCTTGCGAGACATTAACTATGGCTACACCTTC.

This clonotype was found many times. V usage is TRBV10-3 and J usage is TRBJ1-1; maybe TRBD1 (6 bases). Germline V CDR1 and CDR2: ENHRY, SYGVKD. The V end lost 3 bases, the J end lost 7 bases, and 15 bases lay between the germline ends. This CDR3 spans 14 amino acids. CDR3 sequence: CAISEAGESGEAFF. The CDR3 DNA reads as TGTGCCATCAGTGAAGCAGGGGAGAGTGGTGAAGCTTTCTTT.

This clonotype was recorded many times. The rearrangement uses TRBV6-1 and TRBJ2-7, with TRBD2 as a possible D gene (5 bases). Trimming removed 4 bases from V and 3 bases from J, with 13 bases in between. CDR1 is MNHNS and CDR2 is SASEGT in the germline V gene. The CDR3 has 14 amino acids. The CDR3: CASSGAADFYEQYF. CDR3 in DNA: TGTGCCAGCAGTGGTGCCGCGGACTTCTACGAGCAGTACTTC.

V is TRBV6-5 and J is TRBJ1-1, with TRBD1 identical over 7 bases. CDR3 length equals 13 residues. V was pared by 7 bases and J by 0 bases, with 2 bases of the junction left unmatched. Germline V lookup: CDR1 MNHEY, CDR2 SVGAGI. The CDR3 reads CASKGQLNTEAFF. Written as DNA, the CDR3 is TGTGCCAGCAAGGGACAGTTGAACACTGAAGCTTTCTTT.